This T cell receptor beta chain was captured in a study of multiple sclerosis patients with progressive multifocal leukoencephalopathy. Study-wide findings and caveats: Clones expanded at PML were already present before and during natalizumab. In most PML patients, TRB repertoires appeared less diverse by entropy.

Time point indicated: time of PML onset. PML was diagnosed clinically and by MRI, then confirmed by JC virus DNA in cerebrospinal fluid. About this clone itself: What it recognizes is unknown.

CDR1 and CDR2 from the germline V gene are LGHNA and YNFKEQ. The V and J ends lost 4 bases and 3 bases, in that order; junction bases with no gene match: 5. The CDR3 is made up of 17 amino acids. TCRdb's copy holds only in-frame clones and misses some; the assay was immunoSEQ multiplex PCR. The repertoire consists of approximately 27,000 clones, with around 83% occurring once and the leading ten covering roughly 12%. The sample here was PBMCs, taken from a patient treated with natalizumab. This TCR was recovered from a woman in her thirties with progressive multifocal leukoencephalopathy. V is TRBV4-2 and J is TRBJ2-4, with TRBD2 matching 14 bases. The CDR3 nucleotides read TGTGCCAGCAGCCCTTTGACTAGCGGGGGGGACAAAAACATTCAGTACTTC. Translated, it gives CASSPLTSGGDKNIQYF.